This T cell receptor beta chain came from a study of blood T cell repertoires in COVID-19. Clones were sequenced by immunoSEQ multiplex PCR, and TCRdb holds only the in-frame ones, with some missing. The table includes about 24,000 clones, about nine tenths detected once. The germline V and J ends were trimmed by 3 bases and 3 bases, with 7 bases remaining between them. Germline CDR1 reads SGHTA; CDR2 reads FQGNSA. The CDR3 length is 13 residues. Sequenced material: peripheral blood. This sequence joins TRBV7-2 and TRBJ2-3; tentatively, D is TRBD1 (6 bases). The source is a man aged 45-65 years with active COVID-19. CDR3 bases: TGTGCCAGCAGCTTTGACAGGACAGATACGCAGTATTTT. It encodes CASSFDRTDTQYF.